These 14 T cell receptor beta chains were sequenced from one sample in a study of T cells in Graves' hyperthyroidism and ophthalmopathy. TCR beta CDR3 regions were amplified from RNA. The primer set for the first-round RT-PCR of the TCR CDR3 was HTBI. TCRdb reprocessed the multiplex PCR reads with MiXCR, giving one entry per CDR3 protein. Of hundreds of thousands of distinct CDR3 sequences listed, 20% to 25% were seen once; the top ten hold around a third. Sequenced sample: blood. Receptor source: a man aged 30 to 45 with Graves' ophthalmopathy.

This clonotype was recorded at least ten times. The V and J genes are TRBV24-1 and TRBJ2-1, with TRBD2 identical over 10 bases. The trim removed 4 bases at V and 5 bases at J, leaving 4 bases unmatched. The CDR3 runs 15 residues. The germline V gene encodes CDR1 KGHDR and CDR2 SFDVKD. The CDR3 nucleotides read TGTGCCACCAGTGACAGGACTAGCGGTAACAATGAGCAGTTCTTC. This sequence encodes CATSDRTSGNNEQFF.

The V call is TRBV12-3 or TRBV12-4, the J call TRBJ2-7; 10 bases are a match to TRBD1. This CDR3 contains 13 residues. V gave up 3 bases and J gave up 7 bases; unmatched junction bases: 3. In nucleotides, the CDR3 is TGTGCCAGCAGTTTTGACAGGGGGCATGAGCAGTACTTC. Translation: CASSFDRGHEQYF.

This clonotype came up a few times. This chain links TRBV29-1 with TRBJ2-7; 9 nucleotides align to TRBD1. Germline assignment: CDR1 SQVTM and CDR2 ANQGSEA. J lost 6 bases, V lost 7 bases, and 4 bases had no gene match. CDR3 size: 11 residues. Written as DNA, the CDR3 is TGCAGCGGGAGGACAGGGGCCGAGCAGTACTTC. Residues: CSGRTGAEQYF.

This clonotype has only a few counts. The chain links TRBV12-3 or TRBV12-4 to TRBJ1-5, with D perhaps TRBD1 (5 bases). The length of the CDR3 is 15 residues. The V and J ends lost 1 base and 3 bases respectively, with 10 bases between them. This CDR3 is CASSLGGTDNQPQHF. The DNA for the CDR3 is TGTGCCAGCAGTTTAGGCGGGACGGACAATCAGCCCCAGCATTTT.

The chain couples TRBV7-9 to TRBJ2-5; TRBD2 matches 10 bases. The CDR3 covers 16 residues. V lost 3 bases and J lost 0; bases outside the gene matches: 4. Germline V gene lookup returns CDR1 SEHNR and CDR2 FQNEAQ (reference sequence). The CDR3 sequence is CASSLGTSDNQETQYF. CDR3 nucleotides: TGTGCCAGCAGCTTGGGGACTAGCGACAACCAAGAGACCCAGTACTTC.

This clonotype appeared many times. The chain uses TRBV2 and TRBJ2-6, with D unclear. This CDR3 has 14 residues. Between the trimmed V and J ends, which lost 6 bases and 0 bases, there was a span of 6 bases. Germline values: CDR1 SNHLY, CDR2 FYNNEI. The CDR3 bases are TGTGCCAGCAGAGGGCTCTCTGGGGCCAACGTCCTGACTTTC. Protein: CASRGLSGANVLTF.

The chain is built from TRBV28 and TRBJ2-7; TRBD1 is a possible D gene (6 bases). This CDR3 spans 14 amino acids. The germline gives CDR1 MDHEN, CDR2 SYDVKM. V shed 6 bases and J shed 4 bases, with 16 bases lying between them. The CDR3 nucleotides read TGTGCCAGCAGCCCTGGACAGTATTTTTACGAGCAGTACTTC. It codes for CASSPGQYFYEQYF.

V usage is TRBV20-1 and J usage is TRBJ2-2; a possible D gene is TRBD2 (5 bases). Trimming pared 6 bases from V and 6 bases from J, leaving 17 bases between. Germline-derived CDR1 and CDR2 are DFQATT and SNEGSKA (reference sequence). CDR3 size: 14 residues. CDR3 amino acids: CSAPGLTNSGELFF. CDR3 nucleotides: TGCAGTGCCCCAGGATTGACTAATTCCGGGGAGCTGTTTTTT.

This clonotype turned up a few times. The genes are TRBV11-2 and TRBJ2-1, with 7 bases matching TRBD2. Trimming removed 2 bases from V and 7 bases from J; junction bases left unmatched: 11. Per the germline V gene, CDR1 is SGHAT and CDR2 is FQNNGV. The CDR3 consists of 16 residues. The DNA of the CDR3 is TGTGCCAGCAGCTTATTGCGGGAGAGTGTAGGGAATGAGCAGTTCTTC. Its protein product is CASSLLRESVGNEQFF.

This clonotype occurred a few times. The V and J genes are TRBV2 and TRBJ2-7; D perhaps matches TRBD1 (6 bases). V lost 6 bases and J lost 0, with 12 bases in between. Germline V gene lookup returns CDR1 SNHLY and CDR2 FYNNEI. CDR3 size: 14 residues. CDR3 in DNA: TGTGCCAGCAGCGTTAGAGGGGGCTCCTACGAGCAGTACTTC. Protein sequence: CASSVRGGSYEQYF. The full variable domain, with the rest looked up from reference TRBV2 and TRBJ2-7, is EPEVTQTPSHQVTQMGQEVILRCVPISNHLYFYWYRQILGQKVEFLVSFYNNEISEKSEIFDDQFSVERPDGSNFTLKIRSTKLEDSAMYFCASSVRGGSYEQYFGPGTRLTVT.

V gene TRBV19 combines with J gene TRBJ1-1, with a weak D call TRBD1 (5 bases). Germline CDR1 LNHDA, CDR2 SQIVND (reference sequence). The CDR3 extends over 15 amino acids. V shed 1 base and J shed 1 base, with 10 bases lying between them. CDR3 nucleotide sequence: TGTGCCAGTAGTATAGGGCCAGGGAAGAACACTGAAGCTTTCTTT. It yields the protein CASSIGPGKNTEAFF.

This clonotype was counted at least ten times. The CDR3 spells CASSSRDRGKTGLANEQFF. Here the CDR3 DNA reads TGTGCCAGCAGCTCCCGGGACAGGGGTAAGACTGGTCTAGCTAATGAGCAGTTCTTC. The V gene is TRBV11-2, the J gene TRBJ2-1; 10 bases fit TRBD1. V gave up 4 bases and J gave up 7 bases; unmatched junction bases: 19. This CDR3 is built from 19 residues. Germline values: CDR1 SGHAT, CDR2 FQNNGV.

In this sample, this clonotype turned up many times. This rearrangement joins TRBV11-3 to TRBJ1-1; D unclear. CDR3 length equals 15 residues. Germline-derived CDR1 and CDR2 are SGHNT and YENEEA. Deletions cut 4 bases from V and 3 bases from J, with 15 bases between. The DNA of the CDR3 is TGTGCCAGCAGCTCCAAGATTCTAGAGGACACTGAAGCTTTCTTT. Its protein is CASSSKILEDTEAFF.

The chain employs TRBV6-2 or TRBV6-3 and TRBJ2-2, with a tentative D call TRBD1 (6 bases). With 2 bases removed from V and 5 bases from J, the gap between germline ends came to 15 bases. The CDR3 consists of 16 residues. Germline loops: CDR1 MNHEY, CDR2 SVGEGT. DNA of the CDR3: TGTGCCAGCAGTTACGAGTCAGCCAGGGGAACCGGGGAGCTGTTTTTT. Protein sequence: CASSYESARGTGELFF.